This passage covers 4 T cell receptor beta chains from one sample sequenced in a study of cytomegalovirus exposure and HLA in healthy donors. In the PCR, 60 Vbeta and 13 Jbeta primers were used. Assay used: immunoSEQ multiplex PCR; TCRdb lists only in-frame clones, some missing. Among roughly 200,000 clones listed, 65% to 80% were seen once. Material for sequencing was PBMCs. The source is a woman in her 30s in good health and CMV-seropositive.

The J gene is TRBJ1-2, the V gene TRBV19, with 7 bases lining up with TRBD1. Germline trimming cut 3 bases from V and 7 bases from J; bases unmatched to any gene: 8. The CDR3 has 14 residues. Germline loops: CDR1 LNHDA, CDR2 SQIVND (reference sequence). The CDR3 is CASSIGDRVSGYTF. The CDR3 region has the DNA TGTGCCAGTAGTATTGGCGACAGGGTCTCTGGCTACACCTTC.

This clone showed up just a few times. J is TRBJ1-2 and V is TRBV9, with D possibly TRBD1 on 5 matching bases. The CDR3 runs 13 residues. From germline, CDR1 is SGDLS and CDR2 YYNGEE. The ends were cut back, 4 bases at V and 5 bases at J, with 12 bases in the middle. The DNA of the CDR3 is TGTGCCAGCAGCCGAACGACAGCGTATGGCTACACCTTC. Its translation: CASSRTTAYGYTF.

This clone was counted at least ten times. The chain is built from TRBV2 and TRBJ2-3, with D tentatively TRBD2 (7 bases). Trimming stripped 7 bases from V and 5 bases from J, with 13 bases between. The CDR3 covers 13 residues. Germline V lookup: CDR1 SNHLY, CDR2 FYNNEI. CDR3 region: CASNRRGGDTQYF. DNA of the CDR3: TGTGCCAGCAATAGGAGGGGGGGAGATACGCAGTATTTT.

V gene TRBV5-4 combines with J gene TRBJ2-3, with a tentative D call TRBD1 (5 bases). The CDR3 has 15 amino acids. Per germline, CDR1 SGHNT and CDR2 YYREEE (reference sequence). V gave up 4 bases and J gave up 1 base, with 13 bases separating them. Written as DNA, the CDR3 is TGTGCCAGCAGCAGGGGCCGCCGGGGCACAGATACGCAGTATTTT. Translating it yields CASSRGRRGTDTQYF.